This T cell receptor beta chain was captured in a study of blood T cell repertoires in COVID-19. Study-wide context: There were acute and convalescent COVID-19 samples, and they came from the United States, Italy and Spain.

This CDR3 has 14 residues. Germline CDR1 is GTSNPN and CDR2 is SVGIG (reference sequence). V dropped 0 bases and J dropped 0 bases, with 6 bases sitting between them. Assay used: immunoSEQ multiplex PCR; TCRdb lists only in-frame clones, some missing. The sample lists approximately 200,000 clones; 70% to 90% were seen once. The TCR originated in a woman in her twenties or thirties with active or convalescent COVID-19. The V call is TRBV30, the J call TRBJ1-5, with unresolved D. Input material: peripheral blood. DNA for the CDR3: TGTGCCTGGAGTGTCGGGAGTAGCAATCAGCCCCAGCATTTT. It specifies CAWSVGSSNQPQHF. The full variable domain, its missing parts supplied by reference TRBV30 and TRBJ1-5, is SQTIHQWPATLVQPVGSPLSLECTVEGTSNPNLYWYRQAAGRGLQLLFYSVGIGQISSEVPQNLSASRPQDRQFILSSKKLLLSDSGFYLCAWSVGSSNQPQHFGDGTRLSIL.